These T cell receptor beta chains were read from a single sample in a study of glioma-infiltrating T cells. TCRdb re-called the multiplex PCR reads through MiXCR, storing one row per CDR3 protein. The sample has 150,000 or so distinct CDR3 sequences; roughly two fifths are singletons. Sample: glioma tissue, nonneoplastic brain tissue, or PBMCs (not recorded which). Every receptor here comes from a human donor with low-grade glioma or glioblastoma, undergoing nonglioma brain surgery, or in good health (not recorded which). Each CDR3 is given without its conserved first and last residue. Each record gives: V gene, J gene, CDR3 protein.

v_call: TRBV9; j_call: TRBJ2-1; cdr3_aa: ASSVGGGSSYNEQF
v_call: TRBV19; j_call: TRBJ1-5; cdr3_aa: ASSIAPGEDQPQH
v_call: TRBV20-1; j_call: TRBJ2-7; cdr3_aa: SAYSGTPQRKY
v_call: TRBV27; j_call: TRBJ1-5; cdr3_aa: ASSLSSAVRWPQH
v_call: TRBV4-3; j_call: TRBJ2-1; cdr3_aa: ASSQENSGTYNEQF
v_call: TRBV27; j_call: TRBJ2-3; cdr3_aa: ASSLYVGASDTQY
v_call: TRBV7-6; j_call: TRBJ2-5; cdr3_aa: ASSVRTGGETQY
v_call: TRBV5-1; j_call: TRBJ2-7; cdr3_aa: ASSTDRGGEQY
v_call: TRBV28; j_call: TRBJ1-2; cdr3_aa: ASRIETRGYT
v_call: TRBV12-3/TRBV12-4; j_call: TRBJ2-1; cdr3_aa: ASSLSGVDEQF
v_call: TRBV12-5; j_call: TRBJ2-1; cdr3_aa: ASGTGIEQF
v_call: TRBV6-1; j_call: TRBJ2-7; cdr3_aa: ASSTIGSEQY
v_call: TRBV5-1; j_call: TRBJ2-5; cdr3_aa: ASSLGQRQTQY
v_call: TRBV2; j_call: TRBJ1-1; cdr3_aa: ASSEVWDTEAF
v_call: TRBV20-1; j_call: TRBJ1-5; cdr3_aa: SAPPLGTYSNQPQN
v_call: TRBV10-3; j_call: TRBJ2-5; cdr3_aa: AISPGQGFQETQY
v_call: TRBV6-1; j_call: TRBJ1-1; cdr3_aa: ASSVTGTTEAF
v_call: TRBV14; j_call: TRBJ2-3; cdr3_aa: ASSQVMDSGRAADTQY
v_call: TRBV6-1; j_call: TRBJ2-3; cdr3_aa: ASSPDRRGPDTQY
v_call: TRBV2; j_call: TRBJ2-3; cdr3_aa: ASLANGLTDTQY
v_call: TRBV20-1; j_call: TRBJ1-1; cdr3_aa: SARDPRDTEAF
v_call: TRBV20-1; j_call: TRBJ2-7; cdr3_aa: SASGLLAGVNEQY
v_call: TRBV20-1; j_call: TRBJ2-5; cdr3_aa: SAHPEGRRETQY
v_call: TRBV12-3/TRBV12-4; j_call: TRBJ2-1; cdr3_aa: ASTPRRGPHEQF
v_call: TRBV20-1; j_call: TRBJ2-1; cdr3_aa: SASIPSGVSEQF
v_call: TRBV15; j_call: TRBJ2-7; cdr3_aa: ATSSVRLGFEQY
v_call: TRBV6-2/TRBV6-3; j_call: TRBJ2-3; cdr3_aa: ASSYLPTSGGNPSTDTQY
v_call: TRBV3-1; j_call: TRBJ1-1; cdr3_aa: ASTDTGITEAF
v_call: TRBV4-3; j_call: TRBJ2-1; cdr3_aa: ASSQDRSGTSTYNEQF
v_call: TRBV20-1; j_call: TRBJ1-2; cdr3_aa: SAGYGYT
v_call: TRBV6-2/TRBV6-3; j_call: TRBJ2-1; cdr3_aa: ASKPGLASYNEQF
v_call: TRBV6-1; j_call: TRBJ2-7; cdr3_aa: ASKRTGSYEQY
v_call: TRBV6-2/TRBV6-3; j_call: TRBJ2-3; cdr3_aa: AISANPTSGHTDTQY
v_call: TRBV7-8; j_call: TRBJ2-3; cdr3_aa: ASSLRQSSADTQY
v_call: TRBV28; j_call: TRBJ1-1; cdr3_aa: ASQGQENTEAF
v_call: TRBV6-1; j_call: TRBJ2-5; cdr3_aa: ASSTLREVDETQY
v_call: TRBV19; j_call: TRBJ1-1; cdr3_aa: ASSNRENTEAF
v_call: TRBV7-2; j_call: TRBJ2-3; cdr3_aa: ASAGSDTQY
v_call: TRBV28; j_call: TRBJ2-2; cdr3_aa: ASSLGETGELF
v_call: TRBV6-1; j_call: TRBJ2-6; cdr3_aa: ASTRQGSGANVLT
v_call: TRBV28; j_call: TRBJ2-1; cdr3_aa: ASSRQGLYNEQF
v_call: TRBV6-5; j_call: TRBJ2-2; cdr3_aa: ATRDRGNTGELF
v_call: TRBV10-3; j_call: TRBJ1-5; cdr3_aa: AISRGQGTNQPQH
v_call: TRBV2; j_call: TRBJ2-5; cdr3_aa: ASSARQGNVETQY
v_call: TRBV6-1; j_call: TRBJ2-1; cdr3_aa: ASSCDRDRETDEQF
v_call: TRBV10-3; j_call: TRBJ2-5; cdr3_aa: ATTWNQETQY
v_call: TRBV28; j_call: TRBJ1-3; cdr3_aa: ASSLPRTASGNTIY
v_call: TRBV20-1; j_call: TRBJ1-6; cdr3_aa: SAPRDRRNNSPLH
v_call: TRBV20-1; j_call: NA; cdr3_aa: SAREGGSYEQY
v_call: TRBV6-5; j_call: TRBJ2-7; cdr3_aa: ASVPRDNDYEQY
v_call: TRBV6-6; j_call: TRBJ2-1; cdr3_aa: ASSYGDAGQPYNEQF
v_call: TRBV6-2/TRBV6-3; j_call: TRBJ1-2; cdr3_aa: ASTLIQSYGYT
v_call: TRBV28; j_call: TRBJ1-1; cdr3_aa: ASSLGRYATEAF
v_call: TRBV6-1; j_call: TRBJ1-5; cdr3_aa: ASSAKPNQPQH
v_call: TRBV4-1; j_call: TRBJ2-7; cdr3_aa: ASSQEAVGTYEQY
v_call: TRBV3-1; j_call: TRBJ2-7; cdr3_aa: ASSQVNGGEGEQY
v_call: TRBV6-1; j_call: TRBJ2-2; cdr3_aa: ASILRTVTGELF
v_call: TRBV6-1; j_call: TRBJ2-3; cdr3_aa: ASSETLKGGQY